This TCR beta chain stems from a study of OX40 agonist ivuxolimab in advanced cancers. Here immunoSEQ multiplex PCR was the method, and the copy in TCRdb shows in-frame clones only, minus some. The data show around 64,000 clones, approximately 80% seen once. The CDR3 runs to 16 residues. In germline, CDR1 is ENHRY, CDR2 SYGVKD. V lost 3 bases, J lost 9 bases, and 18 bases lay in between. This clone was picked up a small number of times. The chain carries TRBV10-3 and TRBJ1-6; TRBD1 is a possible D gene (5 bases). The sample consisted of CD4+ or CD8+ T cells sorted from blood, taken in a trial of the OX40 agonist ivuxolimab. The origin of this receptor is an adult with an advanced solid tumor such as melanoma, head and neck, liver or kidney cancer. CDR3 protein: CAISELGGGSSSPLHF. In DNA form, the CDR3 reads TGTGCCATCAGTGAACTCGGGGGGGGTAGTAGTTCACCCCTCCACTTT.